This entry lists 10 T cell receptor beta chains sequenced from one sample in a study of beta chain features in type 1 diabetes. Expressed TCRB transcripts were sequenced, since all the RNA that had been isolated was reverse transcribed. The table came from immunoSEQ multiplex PCR; TCRdb's copy has only in-frame clones and leaves some out. Among about 290,000 clones listed, about 7.8% were seen once. The sample consisted of central memory CD4+ T cells from blood. The source of these receptors is a woman under 30 in good health.

The table lists this clone with a count of one. This chain uses TRBV7-8 with TRBJ1-5, with D uncertain. The germline CDR1 and CDR2 sequences are SGHVS and FQNEAQ. Trimming took 2 bases from V and 4 from J, leaving 21 bases between them. The CDR3 length is 18 residues. The CDR3 coding sequence is TGTGCCAGCAGCTTACTCGGGCCCCACCATGATGTTAATCAGCCCCAGCATTTT. Its protein product is CASSLLGPHHDVNQPQHF.

A few counts support this clone. The CDR3 spells CASSPLGTRNNEQFF. CDR3 DNA sequence: TGCGCCAGCAGCCCACTGGGGACTAGGAACAATGAGCAGTTCTTC. This chain links TRBV4-3 with TRBJ2-1; TRBD2 agrees at 8 bases. This CDR3 has 15 residues. Looked up from germline, CDR1 is LGHNA and CDR2 is YSLEER. After removal of 4 bases from V and 5 bases from J, the junction contained 7 bases not matched to a gene.

This chain uses TRBV5-6 with TRBJ2-7; 10 bases fit TRBD1. Trimming removed 4 bases from V and 1 base from J; junction bases left unmatched: 11. This CDR3 region has 17 residues. The germline CDR1 and CDR2 sequences are SGHDT and YYEEEE. The CDR3 nucleotides are TGTGCCAGCAGCCCGAATTCCGGGACAGGGGCATCCTACGAGCAGTACGTC. Amino acid sequence: CASSPNSGTGASYEQYV.

This clone has a handful of counts. The chain couples TRBV19 to TRBJ1-2, with D possibly being TRBD1 (5 bases). This CDR3 spans 16 amino acids. V lost 2 bases and J 8 bases, leaving 21 bases between the germline ends. Germline values: CDR1 LNHDA, CDR2 SQIVND (reference sequence). The CDR3 nucleotides read TGTGCCAGTAGTATAAATCAGGGAAGACCGTCCATGGGCTACACCTTC. Translated, it gives CASSINQGRPSMGYTF. Looking up the rest from reference TRBV19 and TRBJ1-2 gives the full variable domain: DGGITQSPKYLFRKEGQNVTLSCEQNLNHDAMYWYRQDPGQGLRLIYYSQIVNDFQKGDIAEGYSVSREKKESFPLTVTSAQKNPTAFYLCASSINQGRPSMGYTFGSGTRLTVV.

This chain uses TRBV18 with TRBJ1-4, with 7 positions matching TRBD1. This CDR3 is 15 amino acids long. CDR1 and CDR2 (germline): KGHSH, LQKENI. After removal of 2 bases from V and 5 bases from J, the junction contained 5 bases not matched to a gene. Here the CDR3 DNA reads TGTGCCAGCTCACCAAAGGGGGCCCCAAATGAAAAACTGTTTTTT. Translating gives CASSPKGAPNEKLFF.

This rearrangement joins TRBV2 to TRBJ2-2; D may be TRBD2 (5 bases). CDR1 and CDR2 from the germline V gene are SNHLY and FYNNEI. This CDR3 contains 14 residues. V lost 0 bases and J 6 bases, leaving 8 bases between the germline ends. As DNA, the CDR3 is TGTGCCAGCAGTGAAGCGCGGGCGGCCGGGGAGCTGTTTTTT. Translated, it gives CASSEARAAGELFF.

This clone was seen more than once but under ten times. The V gene is TRBV13, the J gene TRBJ2-7; no reliable D call. The V gene lost 4 bases and the J gene lost 2 bases, with 9 bases spanning the gap. The CDR3 is 13 residues long. Germline CDR1 reads PRHDT; CDR2 reads FYEKMQ (reference sequence). CDR3: CASSSVRAYEQYV. For the CDR3, the DNA is TGTGCCAGCAGCTCGGTCCGGGCCTACGAGCAGTACGTC.

This clone appeared a few times. This sequence joins TRBV7-9 and TRBJ2-5; the D gene is possibly TRBD1 (6 bases). The CDR3 runs 16 residues. Trimming took 1 base from V and 1 from J, leaving 13 bases between them. The germline gives CDR1 SEHNR, CDR2 FQNEAQ (reference sequence). The CDR3 DNA reads as TGTGCCAGCAGCTTAGGAATAGGGGGTACCCAAGAGACCCAGTACTTC. Its protein product is CASSLGIGGTQETQYF. The variable domain in full, completed from reference TRBV7-9 and TRBJ2-5, reads DTGVSQNPRHKITKRGQNVTFRCDPISEHNRLYWYRQTLGQGPEFLTYFQNEAQLEKSRLLSDRFSAERPKGSFSTLEIQRTEQGDSAMYLCASSLGIGGTQETQYFGPGTRLLVL.

In its sample, this clone was seen a few times. The rearrangement uses TRBV9 and TRBJ1-4; a weak D match, TRBD1 (5 bases). V was trimmed by 0 bases and J by 5 bases, leaving 11 bases between them. Germline-derived CDR1 and CDR2 are SGDLS and YYNGEE. This CDR3 is 15 amino acids long. For the CDR3, the DNA is TGTGCCAGCAGCGTAGCGGGGAGGGGAAATGAAAAACTGTTTTTT. Translating gives CASSVAGRGNEKLFF.

This clone appeared a few times. This chain links TRBV5-4 with TRBJ1-2; 7 nucleotides align to TRBD1. The junction had 10 bases not matched to a gene; V was cut back by 3 bases and J by 8 bases. CDR3 length equals 14 residues. Germline values: CDR1 SGHNT, CDR2 YYREEE (reference sequence). The CDR3 loop reads CASSSQTGDYGYTF. In DNA, the CDR3 is TGTGCCAGCAGCTCTCAAACAGGGGATTACGGCTACACCTTC.